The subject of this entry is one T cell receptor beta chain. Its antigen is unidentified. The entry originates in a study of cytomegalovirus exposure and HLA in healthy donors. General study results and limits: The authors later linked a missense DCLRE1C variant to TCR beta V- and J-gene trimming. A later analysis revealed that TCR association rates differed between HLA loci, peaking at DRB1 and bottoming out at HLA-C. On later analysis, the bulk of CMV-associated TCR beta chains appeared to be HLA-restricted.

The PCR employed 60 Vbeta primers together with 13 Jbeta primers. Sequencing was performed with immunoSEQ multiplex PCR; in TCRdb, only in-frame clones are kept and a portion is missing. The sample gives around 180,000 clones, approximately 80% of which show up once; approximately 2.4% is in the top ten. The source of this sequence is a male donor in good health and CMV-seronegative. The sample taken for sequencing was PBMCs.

The CDR3 protein is CASSVGLAGAGDTQYF. CDR3 coding DNA: TGTGCCAGCAGTGTCGGACTAGCGGGGGCGGGAGATACGCAGTATTTT. V usage is TRBV28 and J usage is TRBJ2-3; 13 bases are a match to TRBD2. From germline, CDR1 is MDHEN and CDR2 SYDVKM. CDR3 length: 16 residues. Trimming cost V 5 bases and J 5 bases; bases outside gene matches: 7. Full variable domain (missing parts from reference TRBV28 and TRBJ2-3): DVKVTQSSRYLVKRTGEKVFLECVQDMDHENMFWYRQDPGLGLRLIYFSYDVKMKEKGDIPEGYSVSREKKERFSLILESASTNQTSMYLCASSVGLAGAGDTQYFGPGTRLTVL.